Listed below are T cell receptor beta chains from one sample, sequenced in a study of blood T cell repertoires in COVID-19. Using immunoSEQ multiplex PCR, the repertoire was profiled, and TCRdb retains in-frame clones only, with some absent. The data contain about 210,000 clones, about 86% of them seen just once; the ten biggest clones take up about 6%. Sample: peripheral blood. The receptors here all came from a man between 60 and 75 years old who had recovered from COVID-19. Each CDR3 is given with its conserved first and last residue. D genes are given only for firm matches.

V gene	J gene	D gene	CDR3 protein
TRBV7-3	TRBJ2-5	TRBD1	CASSPGQGKEIQYF
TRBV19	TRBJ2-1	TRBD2	CASRPPGGSKYEQFF
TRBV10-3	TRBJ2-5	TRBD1	CAISDGDRQETQYF
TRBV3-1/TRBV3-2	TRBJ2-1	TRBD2	CASNPSGIHNEQFF
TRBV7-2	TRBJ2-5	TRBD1	CASSLTAGGQETQYF
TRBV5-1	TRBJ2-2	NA	CASSMEPPGELFF
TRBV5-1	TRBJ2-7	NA	CASSPMSGPMVDYEQYF
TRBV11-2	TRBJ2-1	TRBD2	CASSLGARGGPDEQFF
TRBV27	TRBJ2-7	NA	CATSPGRMGGEQYF
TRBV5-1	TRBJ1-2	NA	CASSLAPGADYGYTF
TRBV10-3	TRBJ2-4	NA	CAISETRGRIQYF
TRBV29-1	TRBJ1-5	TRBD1	CSTRTGGGDQPQHF
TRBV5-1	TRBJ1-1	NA	CASSTGRANTEAFF
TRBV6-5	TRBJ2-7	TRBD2	CASSYAGVGEQYF
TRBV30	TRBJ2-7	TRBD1	CAWSRGQRTYEQYF
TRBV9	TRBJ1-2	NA	CASSSGIGLYGYTF
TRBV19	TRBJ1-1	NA	CASKITGTNTEAFF
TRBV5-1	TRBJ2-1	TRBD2	CASSAQTSGGANEQFF
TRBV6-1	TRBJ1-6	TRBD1	CASSDYSTGPGSF
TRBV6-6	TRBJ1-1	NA	CATKRGGDTEAFF
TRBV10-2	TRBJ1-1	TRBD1	CASSTTGIPGTEAFF
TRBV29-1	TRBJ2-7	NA	CSVEGRTEGSSYEQYF
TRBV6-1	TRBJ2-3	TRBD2	CASSEGGDPFTQYF
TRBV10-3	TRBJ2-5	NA	CAISEGLFGGVVETQYF
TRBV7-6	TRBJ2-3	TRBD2	CASSPEGLAGLNTDTQYF
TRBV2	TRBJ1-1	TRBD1	CARGQGAEAFF
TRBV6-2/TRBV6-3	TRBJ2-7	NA	CASSWVESYEQYF
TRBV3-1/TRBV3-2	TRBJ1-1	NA	CASSLRVVGVTEAFF
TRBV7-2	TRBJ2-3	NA	CASRFARGQYF
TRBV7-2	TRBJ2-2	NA	CASSLDRNTGELFF
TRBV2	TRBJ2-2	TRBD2	CASRILAGVNTGELFF
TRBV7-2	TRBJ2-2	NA	CASSLGLMTGELFF
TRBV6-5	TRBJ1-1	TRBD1	CASSSPRQGGRTEAFF
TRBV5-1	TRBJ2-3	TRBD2	CASSSDGLAGTDTQYF
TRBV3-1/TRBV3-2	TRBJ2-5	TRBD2	CASSQGTSVETQYF
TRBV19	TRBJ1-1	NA	CASSADSDTEAFF
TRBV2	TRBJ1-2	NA	CASSLAGGYTF
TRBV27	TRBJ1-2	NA	CATALFRQAMNYGYTF
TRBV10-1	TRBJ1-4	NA	CASSENRLLVGEKLFF
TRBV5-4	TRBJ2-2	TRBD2	CASSLNLAGQRGTGELFF
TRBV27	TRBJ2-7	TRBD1	CASSLYRGSYEQYF
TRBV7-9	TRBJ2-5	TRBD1	CASNGQGGDQETQYF
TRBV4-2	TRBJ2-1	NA	CASSQDRGDNEQFF
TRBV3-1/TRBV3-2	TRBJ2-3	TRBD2	CASSQDASGGVPSTDTQYF
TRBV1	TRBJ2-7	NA	CTSSHARTICAEQYF
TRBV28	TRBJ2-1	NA	CASSLFGGKRTNEQFF
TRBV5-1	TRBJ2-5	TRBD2	CASSRAGGETQYF
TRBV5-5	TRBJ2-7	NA	CASSVTGLPAEEQYF
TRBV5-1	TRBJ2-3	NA	CASSLTTPYTDTQYF
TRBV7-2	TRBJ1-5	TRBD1	CASSLGQGGRVPQHF
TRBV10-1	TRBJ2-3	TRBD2	CASSESGLAGFDTQYF
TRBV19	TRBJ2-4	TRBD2	CASSIGAGGIIQYF
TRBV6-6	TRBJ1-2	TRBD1	CASRSGGASGYTF
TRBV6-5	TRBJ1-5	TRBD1	CASNRDRGGQPQHF
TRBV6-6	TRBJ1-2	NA	CASSLQGSYGYTF
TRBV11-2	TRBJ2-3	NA	CASSSGGGPPGTDTQYF
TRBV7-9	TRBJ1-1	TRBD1	CASASAGGNTEAFF
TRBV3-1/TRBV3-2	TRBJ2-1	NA	CASSRGQGNEQFF
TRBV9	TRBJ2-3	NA	CASSRGTDTQYF